The text below deals with one T cell receptor beta chain. Its target is not known. Sequencing was performed with immunoSEQ multiplex PCR; in TCRdb, only in-frame clones are kept and a portion is missing. This table has tens of thousands of clones, approximately 72% appearing once. Antigen-specific CD4+ T cells were first expanded with viral peptide pools by the ViraFEST assay and only then sequenced. Once cultured for approximately eleven days, the cells underwent separation to obtain CD4+ T cells. SARS-CoV-2 infected the person between March and December 2020, as confirmed by PCR. This entry belongs to a study of vaccination effects on CD4 cells after COVID-19. Overall study context: It was two doses of either the BNT162b2 or mRNA-1273 vaccine that participants received. Study results and caveats: The study found marked clonal contraction of infection- and vaccine-induced clones late after vaccination.

The CDR3 consists of 15 residues. V dropped 4 bases and J dropped 4; count of bases not matched to a gene: 6. The germline V gene has CDR1 SGHNT and CDR2 YYREEE (reference sequence). V is TRBV5-4 and J is TRBJ2-7, with TRBD2 identical over 12 bases. Sequenced here: CD4+ T cells from PBMCs cultured with a peptide pool, sampled before COVID-19 vaccination. The receptor was isolated from a human donor who had a prior SARS-CoV-2 infection. The CDR3 region has the DNA TGTGCCAGCAGCCCCGGACTAGCGGGGTCGTACGAGCAGTACTTC. This sequence encodes CASSPGLAGSYEQYF.